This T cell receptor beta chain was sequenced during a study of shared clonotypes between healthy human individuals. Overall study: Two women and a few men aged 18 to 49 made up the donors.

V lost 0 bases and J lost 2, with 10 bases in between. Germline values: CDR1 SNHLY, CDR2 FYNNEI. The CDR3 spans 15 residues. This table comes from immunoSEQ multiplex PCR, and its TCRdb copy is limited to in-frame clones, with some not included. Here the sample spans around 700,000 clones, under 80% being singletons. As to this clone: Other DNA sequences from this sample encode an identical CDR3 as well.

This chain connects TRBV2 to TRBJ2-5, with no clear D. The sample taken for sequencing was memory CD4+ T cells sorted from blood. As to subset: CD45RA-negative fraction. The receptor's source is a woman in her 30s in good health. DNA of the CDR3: TGTGCCAGCAGTGAAGCGTGGGGTTTGCAAGAGACCCAGTACTTC. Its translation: CASSEAWGLQETQYF.